This T cell receptor (beta chain) was captured by sequencing in a study of somatic mutations in cytotoxic T cells in rheumatoid arthritis. With respect to this clone: What it recognizes is unknown.

Broader study findings: Statistically, CD8+ T-cell clonality was not significantly distinct between individuals with rheumatoid arthritis and age-matched healthy controls. A single CD8+ clone exceeded 20% of CD8+ cells in about an eighth of the roughly 65 patients. For rheumatoid arthritis patients, the slight TRBV07 underrepresentation lacked multiple-comparison adjustment.

Both CD4+ and CD8+ cells were separated through positive magnetic bead selection, and their purity was verified using flow cytometry. The CDR3 covers 14 residues. CDR1 is LNHDA and CDR2 is SQIVND in the germline V gene (reference sequence). Trimming stripped 5 bases from V and 1 base from J, with 11 bases between. Produced via immunoSEQ multiplex PCR; TCRdb's table is partial and in-frame only. The profile shows 18,000 or so clones, around 67% of them singletons. This TCR came from a woman aged 55-69 years in good health. V usage is TRBV19 and J usage is TRBJ1-1; D unresolved. Sequencing input: CD8+ T cells sorted from blood. The CDR3: CASSSGWGNTEAFF. DNA for the CDR3: TGTGCCAGTAGTTCTGGATGGGGGAACACTGAAGCTTTCTTT.